This paragraph reports one T cell receptor (beta chain). This specimen comes from a study of cytomegalovirus exposure and HLA in healthy donors. J gave up 12 bases and V 5 bases, and 8 bases lay outside the gene matches. This CDR3 contains 12 residues. Germline CDR1 and CDR2: SEHNR and FQNEAQ (reference sequence). A multiplex PCR was run with 60 Vbeta primers and 13 Jbeta primers. Data came from immunoSEQ multiplex PCR; TCRdb stores just in-frame clones and leaves some out. Of 200,000 to 250,000 clones listed, 82% are singletons. This clonotype was sampled from a woman aged 40 to 55 in good health and CMV-seropositive. The chain recombines TRBV7-9 with TRBJ2-5; 8 positions agree with TRBD2. What was sequenced was PBMCs. The CDR3 DNA reads TGTGCCAGCAGCAAACTAGCGGATTCCGAGTACTTC. As protein: CASSKLADSEYF.